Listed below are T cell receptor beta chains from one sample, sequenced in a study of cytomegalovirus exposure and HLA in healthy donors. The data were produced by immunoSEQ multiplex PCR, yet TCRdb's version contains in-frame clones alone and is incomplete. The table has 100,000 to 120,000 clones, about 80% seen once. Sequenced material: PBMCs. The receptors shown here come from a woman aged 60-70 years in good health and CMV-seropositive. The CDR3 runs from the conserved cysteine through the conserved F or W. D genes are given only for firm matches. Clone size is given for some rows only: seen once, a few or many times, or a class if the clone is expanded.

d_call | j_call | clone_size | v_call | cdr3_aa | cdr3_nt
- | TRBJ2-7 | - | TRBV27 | CASSLWLGVSEQYF | TGTGCCAGCAGTTTATGGCTAGGAGTATCCGAGCAGTACTTC
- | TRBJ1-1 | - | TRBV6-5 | CASIGGYNTEAFF | TGTGCCAGCATAGGGGGATATAACACTGAAGCTTTCTTT
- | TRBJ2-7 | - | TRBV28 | CASSRDFSIYEQYF | TGTGCCAGCAGTCGGGACTTCTCGATATACGAGCAGTACTTC
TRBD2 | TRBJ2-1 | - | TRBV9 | CASSVAGSGGIEQFF | TGTGCCAGCAGCGTAGCCGGGAGCGGGGGGATTGAGCAGTTCTTC
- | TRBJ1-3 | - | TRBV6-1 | CASSVAGKGGNTIYF | TGTGCCAGCAGTGTGGCAGGGAAAGGTGGAAACACCATATATTTT
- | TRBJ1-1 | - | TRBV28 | CASSLRRNTEAFF | TGTGCCAGCAGTTTGCGGAGAAACACTGAAGCTTTCTTT
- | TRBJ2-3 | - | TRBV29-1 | CSAYGHHEDTQYF | TGCAGCGCTTATGGACACCACGAGGATACGCAGTATTTT
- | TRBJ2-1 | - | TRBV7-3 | CASSLTGRLLGNEQFF | TGTGCCAGCAGCTTAACGGGGCGGCTGCTGGGCAATGAGCAGTTCTTC
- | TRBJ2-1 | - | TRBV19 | CASTDTGWRQFF | TGTGCCAGTACCGATACGGGTTGGAGGCAGTTCTTC
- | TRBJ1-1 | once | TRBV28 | CASTPYPSEAFF | TGTGCCAGCACCCCTTACCCCAGTGAAGCTTTCTTT
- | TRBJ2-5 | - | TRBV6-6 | CASSLDLSETQYF | TGTGCCAGCAGCCTTGACTTGTCAGAGACCCAGTACTTC
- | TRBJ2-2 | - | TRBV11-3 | CASSSLAGELFF | TGTGCCAGCAGCTCCCTAGCCGGGGAGCTGTTTTTT
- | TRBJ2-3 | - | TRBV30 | CAWGEGLSTDTQYF | TGTGCCTGGGGAGAGGGACTTAGCACAGATACGCAGTATTTT
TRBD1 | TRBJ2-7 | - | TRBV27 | CASSRRTGTGAYEQYF | TGTGCCAGCAGCAGAAGGACCGGGACAGGAGCCTACGAGCAGTACTTC
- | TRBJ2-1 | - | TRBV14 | CASSGSRYNEQFF | TGTGCCAGCAGCGGGTCTAGGTACAATGAGCAGTTCTTC
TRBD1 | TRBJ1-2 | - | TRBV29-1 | CSVERSGQGYGYTF | TGCAGCGTTGAAAGGTCCGGACAGGGGTATGGCTACACCTTC
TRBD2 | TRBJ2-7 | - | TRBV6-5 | CASSYSTSGYEQYF | TGTGCCAGCAGTTACTCAACTAGCGGCTACGAGCAGTACTTC
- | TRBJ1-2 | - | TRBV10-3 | CAITTGRSSDNYGYTF | TGTGCCATCACCACGGGGAGGAGTTCAGATAACTATGGCTACACCTTC
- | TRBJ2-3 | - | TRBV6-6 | CASSYSRGDQGDTQYF | TGTGCCAGCAGTTACTCGAGAGGAGATCAGGGGGATACGCAGTATTTT
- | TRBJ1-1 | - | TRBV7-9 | CASSLGDRETGDTEAFF | TGTGCCAGCAGCTTAGGGGACCGTGAAACGGGGGACACTGAAGCTTTCTTT
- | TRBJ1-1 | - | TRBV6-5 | CASSYSQVTWAFF | TGTGCCAGCAGTTACTCACAGGTAACTTGGGCTTTCTTT
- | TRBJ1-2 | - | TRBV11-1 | CASSFATSYGYTF | TGTGCCAGCAGCTTCGCGACATCTTATGGCTACACCTTC
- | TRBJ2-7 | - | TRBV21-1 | CASSARLWTYEQYF | TGTGCCAGCAGCGCGAGACTCTGGACCTACGAGCAGTACTTC
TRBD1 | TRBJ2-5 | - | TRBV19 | CASSTIRGETQYF | TGTGCCAGTAGTACCATCAGGGGGGAGACCCAGTACTTC
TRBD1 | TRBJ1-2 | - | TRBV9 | CASSDSRTGLNYGYTF | TGTGCCAGCAGCGACTCGCGGACAGGGCTTAACTATGGCTACACCTTC
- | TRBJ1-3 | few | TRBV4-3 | CASSRPGNTIYF | TGCGCCAGCAGCCGTCCGGGAAACACCATATATTTT
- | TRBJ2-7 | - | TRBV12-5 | CASGLGQVFYEQYF | TGTGCTAGTGGTTTGGGACAGGTCTTCTACGAGCAGTACTTC
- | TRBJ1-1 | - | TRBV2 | CASRHRTLYTEAFF | TGTGCCAGCAGACACAGGACCTTGTACACTGAAGCTTTCTTT
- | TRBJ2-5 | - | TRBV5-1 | CASSLGPLEETQYF | TGCGCCAGCAGCTTGGGGCCTCTAGAAGAGACCCAGTACTTC
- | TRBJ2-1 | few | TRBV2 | CASSEGPSSYNEQFF | TGTGCCAGCAGTGAAGGCCCTAGCTCCTACAATGAGCAGTTCTTC
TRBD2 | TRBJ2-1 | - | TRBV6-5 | CASRKREGPWNEQFF | TGTGCCAGCAGAAAGCGGGAGGGCCCCTGGAATGAGCAGTTCTTC
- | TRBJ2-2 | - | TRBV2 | CASKRLGWLNTGELFF | TGTGCCAGCAAGCGGTTAGGGTGGCTGAACACCGGGGAGCTGTTTTTT
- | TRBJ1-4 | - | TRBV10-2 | CASRPGTTTSNEKLFF | TGCGCCAGCAGGCCCGGGACAACCACCTCTAATGAAAAACTGTTTTTT
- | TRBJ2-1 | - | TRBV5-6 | CASTTGSSYNEQFF | TGTGCCAGCACCACAGGGAGCTCCTACAATGAGCAGTTCTTC
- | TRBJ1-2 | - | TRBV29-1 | CSAIKDSDGYTF | TGCAGCGCTATAAAAGACAGCGATGGCTACACCTTC
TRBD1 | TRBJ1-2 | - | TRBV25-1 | CASSGTGGDYGYTF | TGTGCCAGCAGTGGCACAGGGGGAGACTATGGCTACACCTTC
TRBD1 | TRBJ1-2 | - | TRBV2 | CASSEDRGPGYTF | TGTGCCAGCAGTGAGGACAGGGGGCCTGGCTACACCTTC